The 2 T cell receptor beta chains below come from one sample, sequenced in a study of T cell responses to AZD1222 COVID-19 vaccine. TCRdb's table, derived via immunoSEQ multiplex PCR, lists solely in-frame clones and lacks some. This sample carries some 64,000 clones, 84% of them seen once, and the ten largest clones take roughly 6.6%. Sequenced here: peripheral blood, sampled on day 0 of AZD1222 vaccination. The source of these receptors is an adult in good health.

This chain connects TRBV5-1 to TRBJ1-6; possibly TRBD1 for D (6 bases). CDR3 size: 16 residues. V was trimmed by 4 bases and J by 0 bases, leaving 11 bases between them. Germline lookup yields CDR1 SGHRS and CDR2 YFSETQ. The CDR3 protein is CASSPGQTSYNSPLHF. CDR3 nucleotides: TGCGCCAGCAGCCCCGGACAGACCTCCTATAATTCACCCCTCCACTTT.

The chain recombines TRBV19 with TRBJ1-2; D is uncertain. With 4 bases removed from V and 3 bases from J, the gap between germline ends came to 15 bases. This CDR3 comprises 15 residues. Looked up from germline, CDR1 is LNHDA and CDR2 is SQIVND (reference sequence). CDR3 sequence: CASSKNMAFDYGYTF. The CDR3 region has the DNA TGTGCCAGTAGTAAAAACATGGCTTTCGACTATGGCTACACCTTC.